The source of this T cell receptor beta chain is a study of regulatory T cells in long-lasting Graves disease. Overall study results and limits: TRBV28, TRBJ1-2 and TRBJ2-5 were favored in persistent disease.

The germline CDR1 and CDR2 sequences are LGHDT and YNNKEL (reference sequence). There are 14 residues in the CDR3. Trimming removed 1 base at V and 2 bases at J, with 8 bases between. Investigators prepared the TCR beta libraries by applying iRepertoire HTBI primers and Arm-PCR of CDR3 regions. From the multiplex PCR reads, TCRdb called clonotypes with MiXCR, one entry per CDR3 protein. The sample consists of about 470,000 distinct CDR3 sequences, less than 25% of them appearing once. Time point reported: persistent/refractory GD, antithyroid drugs over 5 years with positive TRAb. The TCR library was prepared using RNA isolated from PBMCs. The guidelines of the American Thyroid Association were the basis for diagnosing Graves' disease. To note about this clonotype: Its antigen is not identified.

The chain couples TRBV3-1 to TRBJ1-1, with D possibly being TRBD1 (5 bases). Sequenced material: peripheral blood mononuclear cells (PBMCs), taken when the disease was refractory, from a patient treated with antithyroid drugs. The sequence came from a female donor with Graves disease. The CDR3 spells CASSQAGYNTEAFF. The CDR3 DNA is TGTGCCAGCAGCCAAGCAGGGTACAACACTGAAGCTTTCTTT.